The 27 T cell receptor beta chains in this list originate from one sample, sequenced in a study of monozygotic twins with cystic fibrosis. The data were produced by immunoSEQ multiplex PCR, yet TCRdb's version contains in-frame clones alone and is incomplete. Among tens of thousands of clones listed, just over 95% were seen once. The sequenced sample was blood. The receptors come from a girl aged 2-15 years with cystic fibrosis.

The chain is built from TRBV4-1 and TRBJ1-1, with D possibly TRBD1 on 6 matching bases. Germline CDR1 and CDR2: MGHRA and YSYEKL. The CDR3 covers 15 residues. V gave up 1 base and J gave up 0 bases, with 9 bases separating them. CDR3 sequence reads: CASSQGGQMNTEAFF. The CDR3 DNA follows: TGCGCCAGCAGCCAAGGGGGGCAGATGAACACTGAAGCTTTCTTT.

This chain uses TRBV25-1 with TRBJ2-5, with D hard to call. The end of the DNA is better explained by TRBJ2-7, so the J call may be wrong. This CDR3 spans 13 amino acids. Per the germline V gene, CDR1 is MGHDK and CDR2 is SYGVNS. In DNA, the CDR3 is TGTGCCAGCAGTGAGGCGGTTTCCTACGAGCAGTACTTC. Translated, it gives CASSEAVSYEQYF.

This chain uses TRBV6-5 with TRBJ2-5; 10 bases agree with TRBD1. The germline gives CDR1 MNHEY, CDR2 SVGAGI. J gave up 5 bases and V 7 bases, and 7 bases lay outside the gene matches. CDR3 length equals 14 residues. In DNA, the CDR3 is TGTGCCAGCAAGGGGGACAGGGGTCCGGAGACCCAGTACTTC. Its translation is CASKGDRGPETQYF.

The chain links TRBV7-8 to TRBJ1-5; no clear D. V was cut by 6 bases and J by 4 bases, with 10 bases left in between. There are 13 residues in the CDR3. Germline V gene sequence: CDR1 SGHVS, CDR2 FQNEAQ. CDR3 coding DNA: TGTGCCAGCAGTCGGGTCTATAATCAGCCCCAGCATTTT. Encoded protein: CASSRVYNQPQHF.

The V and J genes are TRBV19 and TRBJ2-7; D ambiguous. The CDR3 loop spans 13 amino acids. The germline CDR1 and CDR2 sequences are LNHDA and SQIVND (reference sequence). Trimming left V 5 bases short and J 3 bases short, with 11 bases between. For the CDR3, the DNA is TGTGCCAGTAGTTACCGCCAGAACTACGAGCAGTACTTC. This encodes CASSYRQNYEQYF.

The CDR3 coding sequence is TGTGCCAGCAGCTCTCTGGGTAAGGGAACTGAAGCTTTCTTT. Encoded protein: CASSSLGKGTEAFF. This chain joins TRBV28 and TRBJ1-1; D is uncertain. CDR1 is MDHEN and CDR2 is SYDVKM in the germline V gene. V was cut by 6 bases and J by 5 bases, with 16 bases left in between. The length of the CDR3 is 14 residues. Variable domain in full (rest from reference TRBV28 and TRBJ1-1): DVKVTQSSRYLVKRTGEKVFLECVQDMDHENMFWYRQDPGLGLRLIYFSYDVKMKEKGDIPEGYSVSREKKERFSLILESASTNQTSMYLCASSSLGKGTEAFFGQGTRLTVV.

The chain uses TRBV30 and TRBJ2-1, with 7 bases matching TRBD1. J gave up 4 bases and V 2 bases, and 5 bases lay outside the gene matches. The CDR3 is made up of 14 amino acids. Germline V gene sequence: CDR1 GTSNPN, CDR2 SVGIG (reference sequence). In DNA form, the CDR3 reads TGTGCCTGGAGTAGGGGACAGACATACAATGAGCAGTTCTTC. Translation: CAWSRGQTYNEQFF.

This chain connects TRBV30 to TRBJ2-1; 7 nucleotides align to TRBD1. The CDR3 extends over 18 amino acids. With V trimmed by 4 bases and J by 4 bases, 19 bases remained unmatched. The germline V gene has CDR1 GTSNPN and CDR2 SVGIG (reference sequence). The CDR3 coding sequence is TGTGCCTGGACCCAGGACAGGTCCTCTGGCCCAATTTACAATGAGCAGTTCTTC. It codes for CAWTQDRSSGPIYNEQFF.

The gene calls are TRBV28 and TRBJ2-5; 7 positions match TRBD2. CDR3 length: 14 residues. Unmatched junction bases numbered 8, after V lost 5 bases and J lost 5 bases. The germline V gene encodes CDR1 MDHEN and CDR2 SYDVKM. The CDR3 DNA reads TGTGCCAGCAGTCTCGCGGGAGCGTGGGAGACCCAGTACTTC. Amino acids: CASSLAGAWETQYF.

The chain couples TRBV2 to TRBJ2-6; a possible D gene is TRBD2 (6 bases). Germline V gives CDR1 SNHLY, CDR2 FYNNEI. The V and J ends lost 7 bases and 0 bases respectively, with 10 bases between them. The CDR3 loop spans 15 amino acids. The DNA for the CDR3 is TGTGCCAGCATGGGGGGTTACTCTGGGGCCAACGTCCTGACTTTC. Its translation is CASMGGYSGANVLTF.

The CDR3 sequence is CASSQGLAGVEQFF. CDR3 DNA sequence: TGCGCCAGCAGCCAGGGACTAGCGGGGGTCGAGCAGTTCTTC. The chain joins TRBV5-1 to TRBJ2-1; the match to TRBD2 covers 14 bases. The V and J ends lost 4 bases and 10 bases, in that order; junction bases with no gene match: 4. From germline, CDR1 is SGHRS and CDR2 YFSETQ. This CDR3 comprises 14 residues.

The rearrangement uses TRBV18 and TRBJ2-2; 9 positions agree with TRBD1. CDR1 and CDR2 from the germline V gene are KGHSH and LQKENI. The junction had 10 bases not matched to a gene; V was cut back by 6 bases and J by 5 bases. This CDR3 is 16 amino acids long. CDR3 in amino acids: CASSEGQGVRTGELFF. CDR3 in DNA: TGTGCCAGCTCCGAGGGACAGGGTGTTCGGACCGGGGAGCTGTTTTTT.

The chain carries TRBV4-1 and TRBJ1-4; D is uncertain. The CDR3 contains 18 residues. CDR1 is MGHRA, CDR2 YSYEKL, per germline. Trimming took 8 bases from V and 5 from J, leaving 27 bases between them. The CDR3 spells CASSFLVQAQGGNEKLFF. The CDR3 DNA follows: TGCGCCAGCTCATTTTTAGTGCAGGCCCAAGGTGGGAATGAAAAACTGTTTTTT.

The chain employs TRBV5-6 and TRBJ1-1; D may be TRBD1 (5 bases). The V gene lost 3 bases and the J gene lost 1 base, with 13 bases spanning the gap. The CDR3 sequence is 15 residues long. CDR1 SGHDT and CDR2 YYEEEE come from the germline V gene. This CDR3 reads CASSSSLGQNTEAFF. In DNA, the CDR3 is TGTGCCAGCAGCTCTTCCTTAGGACAGAACACTGAAGCTTTCTTT.

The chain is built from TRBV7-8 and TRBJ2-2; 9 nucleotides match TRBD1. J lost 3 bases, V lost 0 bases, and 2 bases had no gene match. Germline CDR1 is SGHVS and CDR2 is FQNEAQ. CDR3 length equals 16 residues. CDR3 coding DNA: TGTGCCAGCAGCTTAGCACAGGGGGCGGACACCGGGGAGCTGTTTTTT. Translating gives CASSLAQGADTGELFF.

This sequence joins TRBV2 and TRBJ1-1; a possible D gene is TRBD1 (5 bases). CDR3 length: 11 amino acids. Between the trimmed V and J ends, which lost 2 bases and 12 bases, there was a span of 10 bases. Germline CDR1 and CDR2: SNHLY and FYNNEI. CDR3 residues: CASSEWQGPFF. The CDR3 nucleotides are TGTGCCAGCAGTGAATGGCAGGGACCTTTCTTT.

CDR3 nucleotide sequence: TGCGCCAGCAGCCAACCCCGACTAGGGCGGCACAATGAGCAGTTCTTC. The encoded protein is CASSQPRLGRHNEQFF. The chain joins TRBV4-1 to TRBJ2-1; possibly TRBD2 for D (6 bases). The V end lost 2 bases, the J end lost 5 bases, and 16 bases lay between the germline ends. Looked up from germline, CDR1 is MGHRA and CDR2 is YSYEKL. CDR3 length: 16 residues.

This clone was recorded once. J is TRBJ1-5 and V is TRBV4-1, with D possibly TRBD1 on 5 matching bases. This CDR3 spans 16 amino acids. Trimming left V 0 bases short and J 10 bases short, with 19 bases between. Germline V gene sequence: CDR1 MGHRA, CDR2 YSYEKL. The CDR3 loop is CASSQDIGAGSSPQHF. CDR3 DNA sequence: TGCGCCAGCAGCCAAGATATCGGGGCAGGAAGCAGCCCCCAGCATTTT.

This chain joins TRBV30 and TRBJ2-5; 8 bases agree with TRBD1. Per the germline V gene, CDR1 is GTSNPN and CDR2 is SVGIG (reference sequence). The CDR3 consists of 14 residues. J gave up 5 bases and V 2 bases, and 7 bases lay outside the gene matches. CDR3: CAWSPRTGRETQYF. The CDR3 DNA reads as TGTGCCTGGAGTCCCCGGACAGGGCGGGAGACCCAGTACTTC.

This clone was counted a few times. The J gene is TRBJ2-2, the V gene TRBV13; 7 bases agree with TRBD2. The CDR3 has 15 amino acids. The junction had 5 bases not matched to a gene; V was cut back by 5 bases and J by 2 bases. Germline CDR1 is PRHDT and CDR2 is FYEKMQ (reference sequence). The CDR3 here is CASSPRDYNTGELFF. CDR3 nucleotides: TGTGCCAGCAGCCCCCGGGACTACAACACCGGGGAGCTGTTTTTT.

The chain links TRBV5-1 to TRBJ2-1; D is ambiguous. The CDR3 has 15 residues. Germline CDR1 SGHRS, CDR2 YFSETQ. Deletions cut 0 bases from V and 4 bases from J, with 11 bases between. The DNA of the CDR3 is TGCGCCAGCAGCTTGGCAGATACACGTTACAATGAGCAGTTCTTC. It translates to CASSLADTRYNEQFF.

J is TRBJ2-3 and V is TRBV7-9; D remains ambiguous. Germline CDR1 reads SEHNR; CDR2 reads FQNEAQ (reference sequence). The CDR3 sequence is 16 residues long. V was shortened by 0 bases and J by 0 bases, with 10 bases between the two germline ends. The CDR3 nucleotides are TGTGCCAGCAGCTTAGCGGCCGTGCCTAGCACAGATACGCAGTATTTT. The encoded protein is CASSLAAVPSTDTQYF.

CDR3 sequence (DNA): TGCAGCGTTGATTCGGGGGGGTCCGATGAGCAGTTCTTC. Translation: CSVDSGGSDEQFF. The chain has TRBV29-1 and TRBJ2-1, with TRBD2 matching over 8 bases. Germline V lookup: CDR1 SQVTM, CDR2 ANQGSEA. The CDR3 is made up of 13 amino acids. With V trimmed by 3 bases and J by 8 bases, 6 bases remained unmatched.

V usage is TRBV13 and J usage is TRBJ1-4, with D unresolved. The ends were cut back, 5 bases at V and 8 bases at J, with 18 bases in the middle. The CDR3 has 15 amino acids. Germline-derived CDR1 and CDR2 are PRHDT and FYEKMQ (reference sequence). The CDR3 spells CASSIRAQRREKLFF. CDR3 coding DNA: TGTGCCAGCAGCATAAGGGCCCAAAGACGGGAAAAACTGTTTTTT.

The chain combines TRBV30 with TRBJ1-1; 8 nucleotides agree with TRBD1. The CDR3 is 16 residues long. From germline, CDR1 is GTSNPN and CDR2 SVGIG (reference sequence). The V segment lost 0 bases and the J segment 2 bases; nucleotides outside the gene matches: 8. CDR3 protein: CAWSVSTGGRNTEAFF. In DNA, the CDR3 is TGTGCCTGGAGTGTATCTACAGGGGGAAGAAACACTGAAGCTTTCTTT.

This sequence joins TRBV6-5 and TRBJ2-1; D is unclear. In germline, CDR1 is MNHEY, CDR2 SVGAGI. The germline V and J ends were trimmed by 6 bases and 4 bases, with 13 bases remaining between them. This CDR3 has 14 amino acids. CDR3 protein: CASSPAARYNEQFF. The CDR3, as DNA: TGTGCCAGCAGCCCCGCCGCCCGATACAATGAGCAGTTCTTC.

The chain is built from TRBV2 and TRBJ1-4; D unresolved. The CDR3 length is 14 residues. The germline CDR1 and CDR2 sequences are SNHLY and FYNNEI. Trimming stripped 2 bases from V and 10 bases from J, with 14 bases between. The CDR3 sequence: CASSEIWADGKLFF. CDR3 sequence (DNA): TGTGCCAGCAGTGAAATCTGGGCAGATGGAAAACTGTTTTTT. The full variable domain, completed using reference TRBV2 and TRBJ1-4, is EPEVTQTPSHQVTQMGQEVILRCVPISNHLYFYWYRQILGQKVEFLVSFYNNEISEKSEIFDDQFSVERPDGSNFTLKIRSTKLEDSAMYFCASSEIWADGKLFFGSGTQLSVL.